This T cell receptor beta chain is from a study of read filtering for tumor transcriptome and immune sequencing (dated by TCRdb to 2018 to 2020). Turning to the overall study: The cohort consisted of 17 to 20 male and approximately 15 female patients, with a mean age of 65.9 years and an age range of roughly 47 to 90. Under revised international staging, about eight patients fell into R-ISS I, 15 to 20 into R-ISS II and six or seven into R-ISS III. TCR repertoires obtained by targeted immune repertoire sequencing and by bulk whole-transcriptome sequencing performed on the same bone marrow samples were compared. After DNase treatment, whole-transcriptome libraries were prepared using the TruSeq RNA Access Library Prep Kit. TCR-region mapped reads per sample ranged from about 4 to 11 million with IR-seq versus only roughly 75 to 1273 with RNA-seq. As a main aim, a read-filtering strategy for immune repertoire data was addressed, with the specific question being whether clonotypes supported by a single read should be removed. General conclusions and limits of the study: Clonotypes were captured by IR-seq at much higher depth and more reliably than by RNA-seq, and smaller IR-seq throughput was sufficient for identification of most shared clonotypes. The sorted CD138-negative fraction was a mixed bone marrow immune population, not purified T cells. Removing single-read clonotypes increased the correlation between IR-seq and RNA-seq shared clonotype proportions. Single-read clonotypes made up around 80% of clonotypes but only around 4% of total reads in IR-seq, compared with more than 65% of clonotypes and around 41% of reads in RNA-seq.

Starting from about 400 ng RNA, TCR libraries were constructed with the Immunoverse kit using molecular barcoded adaptors that cover the alpha/delta and beta/gamma chains. The same RNA used for transcriptome sequencing was used for TCR library preparation. Sequencing of TCR libraries was carried out on an Illumina HiSeq 4000 with 2 x 150 cycles. As for the original processing: With MiXCR, TCR reads were aligned to human V, D, J and C references and assembled into CDR3 clonotypes, with quality filtering and error correction included. Clonotype counts and gene usage diversity were analyzed with the tcR package in R. Raw mapping reads were checked after the RNA-seq reads had been mapped by STAR aligner version 2.5.3a onto the human GRCh37 genome. To test how sequencing depth affects detected clonotypes, IR-seq fastq files were randomly downsampled with Seqtk 1.3. In TCRdb, the public reads were trimmed at Q25 with fastp and aligned with MiXCR, with productive beta chains retained. One record per CDR3 amino acid sequence lists the most common genes and DNA. The V and J calls shown here were made by TCRdb, not taken from the authors' results. A total of about 130,000 distinct CDR3 sequences appear in this sample, roughly 13% of them only once. In total, the top ten clones hold under 9% of the sample.

Each patient had bone marrow sampled at the time of active disease. Ficoll-Hypaque density gradient centrifugation was used to isolate bone marrow mononuclear cells. Myeloma plasma cells were removed and CD138-negative cells were collected by negative selection after labeling with CD138 magnetic microbeads on a MACS separator. Flow cytometry with CD138 antibodies on an Attune NxT was used to check how pure the isolated cells were. Total RNA was extracted with TRIzol reagent and quantified with a NanoDrop spectrophotometer. Paired RNA-seq and IR-seq were performed on the CD138-negative bone marrow sample of each patient. This clonotype was detected ten times or more. The antigen it recognizes is unknown. Per-nucleotide qualities are absent, and no much larger clonotype sits a single base away. Measured from the cysteine to the phenylalanine, the CDR3 is 14 residues long. Only CDR3 DNA is held: 42 bases, read in frame from base 1. The germline V gene (reference sequence) provides CDR1 DFQATT and CDR2 SNEGSKA. V is trimmed back by 6 bases and J by 5 bases, and the junction contains 6 bases that no gene match accounts for.

The TCR sequence derives from a donor at least 40 years old with multiple myeloma. The sequenced sample consisted of a population of CD138-negative cells sorted from bone marrow. The label giving this sample's cell subset or site can be read as: bone marrow mononuclear cells depleted of CD138+ plasma/myeloma cells by negative magnetic selection. The chain is encoded by TRBV20-1 joined to TRBJ2-7, with TRBD2 matching 14 junction bases. In nucleotide form, the sequence is TGCAGTGCGAGGGGGACTAGCGGGAGCGACGAGCAGTACTTC. It is translated as CSARGTSGSDEQYF.